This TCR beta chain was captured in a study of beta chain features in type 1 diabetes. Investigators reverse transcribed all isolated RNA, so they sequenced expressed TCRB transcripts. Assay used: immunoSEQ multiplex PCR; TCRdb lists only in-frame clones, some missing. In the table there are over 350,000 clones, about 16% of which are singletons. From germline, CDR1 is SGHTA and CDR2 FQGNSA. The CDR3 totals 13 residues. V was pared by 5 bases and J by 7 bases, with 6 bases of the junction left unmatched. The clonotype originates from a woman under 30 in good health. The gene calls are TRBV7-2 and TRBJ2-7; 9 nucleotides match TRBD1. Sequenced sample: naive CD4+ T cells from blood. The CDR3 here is CASSTRQGGEQYF. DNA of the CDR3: TGTGCCAGCAGCACCCGACAGGGGGGTGAGCAGTACTTC.